This T cell receptor (beta chain) is drawn from a study of blood T cell repertoires in COVID-19. Study-wide context: PBMCs, B-cell-depleted T cells, or T cells were the source of the cDNA or gDNA that made up the material.

Trimming left V 4 bases short and J 4 bases short, with 18 bases between. This CDR3 is built from 16 residues. The germline V gene encodes CDR1 SGHRS and CDR2 YFSETQ. Measured with immunoSEQ multiplex PCR; TCRdb has only the in-frame clones, and not every one. Of roughly 440,000 clones in the sample, about nine tenths are singletons; the top ten hold roughly 13%. Material: peripheral blood. This clonotype was obtained from a woman aged 50 to 60 with COVID-19, enrolled during active disease. The chain couples TRBV5-1 to TRBJ1-3; a weak D match, TRBD1 (6 bases). CDR3 DNA sequence: TGCGCCAGCAGCCGAGCTACAGGGAATTCAGGAAACACCATATATTTT. As protein: CASSRATGNSGNTIYF.